This T cell receptor beta chain was sequenced during a study of OX40 agonist ivuxolimab in advanced cancers. Study-wide context: Ivuxolimab is a fully human IgG2 antibody that activates OX40 (CD134).

Remarks on this clone: Its antigen is not known.

Broader study findings: At 0.1 to 3.0 mg/kg, CD4+ and CD8+ blood T cells expanded clonally by week 6. On average, CD8+ T cells had more expanded clones than CD4+.

Libraries were prepared by immunoSEQ multiplex PCR; TCRdb keeps only in-frame clonotypes and omits some of them. The sample shows about 50,000 clones, approximately 89% of them seen only once. This clonotype originated in an adult with an advanced solid tumor such as melanoma, head and neck, liver or kidney cancer. The sample in question was CD4+ or CD8+ T cells sorted from blood, obtained in a trial of the OX40 agonist ivuxolimab.

CDR3: CASSLRGGGNTIYF. CDR3 nucleotides: TGTGCCAGCAGCTTGAGGGGAGGTGGAAACACCATATATTTT. The chain carries TRBV7-6 and TRBJ1-3, with D possibly TRBD1 on 5 matching bases. Germline V gene lookup returns CDR1 SGHVS and CDR2 FNYEAQ. The CDR3 has 14 residues. V was pared by 3 bases and J by 3 bases, with 9 bases between.